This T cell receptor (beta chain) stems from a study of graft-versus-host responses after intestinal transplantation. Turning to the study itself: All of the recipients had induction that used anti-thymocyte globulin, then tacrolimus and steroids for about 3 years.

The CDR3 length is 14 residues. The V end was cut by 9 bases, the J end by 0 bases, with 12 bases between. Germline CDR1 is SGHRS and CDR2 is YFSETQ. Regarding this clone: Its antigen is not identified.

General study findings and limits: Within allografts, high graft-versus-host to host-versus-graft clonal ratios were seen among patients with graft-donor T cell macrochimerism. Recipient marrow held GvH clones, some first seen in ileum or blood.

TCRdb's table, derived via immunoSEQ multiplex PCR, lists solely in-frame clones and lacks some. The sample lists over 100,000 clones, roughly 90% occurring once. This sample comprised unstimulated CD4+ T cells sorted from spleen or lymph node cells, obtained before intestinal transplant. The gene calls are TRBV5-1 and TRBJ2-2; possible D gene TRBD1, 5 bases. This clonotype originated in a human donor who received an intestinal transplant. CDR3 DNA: TGCGCCACGACCGGACAACCGAACACCGGGGAGCTGTTTTTT. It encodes CATTGQPNTGELFF.